This is a list of T cell receptor beta chains from one sample in a study of Tregs in tolerant kidney transplant recipients. Clones were sequenced by immunoSEQ multiplex PCR, and TCRdb holds only the in-frame ones, with some missing. The table has around 16,000 clones, over 50% seen once; the top ten hold 3.2%. No antigens are known for them. Sequencing was carried out using Tregs from blood cultured with allogeneic cells. Receptor source: a human donor in good health. The CDR3 runs from the conserved cysteine through the conserved F or W. The D gene is left open where the match is weak. Size values are once, few and many counts, or a class for expanded clones, and some rows have none.

clone size	V gene	D gene	J gene	CDR3 DNA	CDR3 protein
once	TRBV19	TRBD1	TRBJ2-5	TGTGCCAGTAGTAACATCTCGCCCACAGGGGCGGAGACCCAGTACTTC	CASSNISPTGAETQYF
.	TRBV9	TRBD2	TRBJ2-1	TGTGCCAGCAGCGTCTTAGGACTAGCGGGGTCGTACAATGAGCAGTTCTTC	CASSVLGLAGSYNEQFF
.	TRBV5-1	TRBD1	TRBJ2-7	TGCGCCAGCTCGGGGACAGGGATTGCCGAGCAGTACTTC	CASSGTGIAEQYF
.	TRBV23-1	.	TRBJ1-1	TGCGCCAGCAGTCAGATCCTTGGTGTGAACACTGAAGCTTTCTTT	CASSQILGVNTEAFF
.	TRBV11-3	.	TRBJ2-7	TGTGCCAGCAGCCCTGCTTGGGGGAGCGTGTACGAGCAGTACTTC	CASSPAWGSVYEQYF
.	TRBV6-5	.	TRBJ2-3	TGTGCCAGCAGTTACTCGAAGCCTATCTCAGATACGCAGTATTTT	CASSYSKPISDTQYF
few	TRBV18	.	TRBJ1-1	TGTGCCAGCTCACCACCGTGGGACGGTGAAGCTTTCTTT	CASSPPWDGEAFF
.	TRBV2	TRBD1	TRBJ1-5	TGTGCCAGCAGCGAAGGGACAGTAGGGCAGCCCCAGCATTTT	CASSEGTVGQPQHF
medium-sized	TRBV6-5	TRBD1	TRBJ1-2	TGTGCCAGCAGCCGGACAGGGAACTATGGCTACACCTTC	CASSRTGNYGYTF
medium-sized	TRBV30	.	TRBJ2-3	TGTGCCTGGAGTGTAAGGGTGGATACGCAGTATTTT	CAWSVRVDTQYF
medium-sized	TRBV29-1	.	TRBJ1-6	TGCAGCGTTTCCAGGGGCCCCAATTCACCCCTCCACTTT	CSVSRGPNSPLHF
few	TRBV5-1	.	TRBJ2-3	TGCGCCAGCAGCTTGGTGTCTGGGGGAGATACGCAGTATTTT	CASSLVSGGDTQYF
.	TRBV5-4	.	TRBJ2-1	TGTGCCAGCAGCCCCGGACAGCTCAGCTCCTACAATGAGCAGTTCTTC	CASSPGQLSSYNEQFF
.	TRBV2	TRBD1	TRBJ2-2	TGTGCCAGCAGGCACACAGGGGGAGGACCGGGCGGGGAGCTGTTTTTT	CASRHTGGGPGGELFF
.	TRBV19	.	TRBJ1-2	TGTGCCAGTAGTAAGGGGAAGTATGGCTACACCTTC	CASSKGKYGYTF
.	TRBV5-1	.	TRBJ2-3	TGCGCCAGCAGCGGTGGGACTTTGCGCACAGATACGCAGTATTTT	CASSGGTLRTDTQYF
many	TRBV7-2	.	TRBJ1-3	TGTGCCAGCAGCTTAGCGGGATCTGGAAACACCATATATTTT	CASSLAGSGNTIYF
.	TRBV30	TRBD2	TRBJ2-2	TGTGCCTGGAGTGTACATGGGACTAGCGGGGGCGCGAACACCGGGGAGCTGTTTTTT	CAWSVHGTSGGANTGELFF
many	TRBV7-2	.	TRBJ1-5	TGTGCCAGCAGCTACTACGGCAATCAGCCCCAGCATTTT	CASSYYGNQPQHF
.	TRBV5-1	.	TRBJ2-6	TGCGCCAGCAGCTCGATCGTACGAAACTCTGGGGCCAACGTCCTGACTTTC	CASSSIVRNSGANVLTF
.	TRBV27	.	TRBJ2-7	TGTGCCAGCAGTATTAAGGGGGGTCTATCCATGAAGAACTACGAGCAGTACTTC	CASSIKGGLSMKNYEQYF
.	TRBV7-3	.	TRBJ2-3	TGTGCCAGCAGCGTCGGCAGCACAGATACGCAGTATTTT	CASSVGSTDTQYF
few	TRBV5-1	.	TRBJ1-2	TGCGCCAGCAGCTTCGGGGTCTATGGCTACACCTTC	CASSFGVYGYTF
.	TRBV5-1	TRBD2	TRBJ2-7	TGCGCCAGCAGCTCCGGGACTAGCGGCAAAACCTACGAGCAGTACTTC	CASSSGTSGKTYEQYF
once	TRBV13	.	TRBJ1-2	TGTGCCAGCAGCTTACGTCGGAGTCCTTTCTTCTATGGCTACACCTTC	CASSLRRSPFFYGYTF
many	TRBV7-2	.	TRBJ1-2	TGTGCCAGCAGCTTAGAATCGGGCAACTATGGCTACACCTTC	CASSLESGNYGYTF
.	TRBV5-1	.	TRBJ2-3	TGCGCCAGCCAACCGGGGTCCGGCACAGATACGCAGTATTTT	CASQPGSGTDTQYF
.	TRBV6-1	TRBD1	TRBJ1-2	TGTGCCAGCAGTGAAGGAGGACAGGCCCCTTATGGCTACACCTTC	CASSEGGQAPYGYTF
.	TRBV18	.	TRBJ1-1	TGTGCCAGCTCACAGGTCAGCTCTGGGGCAATGAACACTGAAGCTTTCTTT	CASSQVSSGAMNTEAFF
many	TRBV6-1	TRBD1	TRBJ2-1	TGTGCCAGCAGGGAGGACAGGAGCTCCTACAATGAGCAGTTCTTC	CASREDRSSYNEQFF
.	TRBV6-5	.	TRBJ2-7	TGTGCCAGCAGTTACAAGGGCCGTCCGTACTTC	CASSYKGRPYF
.	TRBV7-2	.	TRBJ1-5	TGTGCCAGCAGCCCAGAACCGGGCCGAGGAAATCAGCCCCAGCATTTT	CASSPEPGRGNQPQHF
.	TRBV21-1	.	TRBJ2-4	TGTGCCAGCAGCAAGCCCGGGACAGGGGAGGACATTCAGTACTTC	CASSKPGTGEDIQYF
medium-sized	TRBV2	.	TRBJ2-3	TGTGCCAGTTCTCCACAGGGTCTGGATACGCAGTATTTT	CASSPQGLDTQYF
.	TRBV6-6	.	TRBJ2-5	TGTGCCAGCAGTTACTCAGGAGTCCAGGGAGAGACCCAGTACTTC	CASSYSGVQGETQYF
.	TRBV6-6	.	TRBJ2-4	TGTGCCAGCGGACAGAGCCTTCTAGCCAAAAACATTCAGTACTTC	CASGQSLLAKNIQYF
few	TRBV4-2	.	TRBJ2-3	TGTGCCAGCAGCCAAGACCCGGGGGAGGATACGCAGTATTTT	CASSQDPGEDTQYF
.	TRBV15	TRBD2	TRBJ2-7	TGTGCCACCAGCAGAGTCCGGCGGGAGCTCCACTACGAGCAGTACTTC	CATSRVRRELHYEQYF
.	TRBV29-1	.	TRBJ1-2	TGCAGCGTTGAAGATCCACAGACCTATGGCTACACCTTC	CSVEDPQTYGYTF
.	TRBV6-1	.	TRBJ1-3	TGTGCCAGCACGTCGGACAGCTCTGGAAACACCATATATTTT	CASTSDSSGNTIYF
.	TRBV21-1	.	TRBJ2-3	TGTGCCAGCAGCGATCGGACAGTCCCAAAGACAGATACGCAGTATTTT	CASSDRTVPKTDTQYF
few	TRBV18	.	TRBJ2-5	TGTGCCAGCTCACCGGGAGGACGAGGCGAGACCCAGTACTTC	CASSPGGRGETQYF
once	TRBV10-3	TRBD1	TRBJ1-2	TGTGCCACCCGCCTGACAGGGGGCGGTGGCTACACCTTC	CATRLTGGGGYTF
.	TRBV10-2	.	TRBJ1-3	TGCGCCAGCAGGATGGGACTTGGAAACACCATATATTTT	CASRMGLGNTIYF
few	TRBV7-9	.	TRBJ2-3	TGTGCCAGCAGCTTAGTTATTTGGCGGAGACGCACAGATACGCAGTATTTT	CASSLVIWRRRTDTQYF
few	TRBV6-6	.	TRBJ1-2	TGTGCCAGCAGTCGGGAGGGGAACTATGGCTACACCTTC	CASSREGNYGYTF
.	TRBV5-1	.	TRBJ1-4	TGCGCCAGCAGCTTGGCGCAGGGCAGGGGTGAAAAACTGTTTTTT	CASSLAQGRGEKLFF
few	TRBV10-2	.	TRBJ2-7	TGCGCCAGCAGCCCCATCTTGTACGAGCAGTACTTC	CASSPILYEQYF
medium-sized	TRBV28	TRBD1	TRBJ1-2	TGTGCCAGCAGCTTGACAGGGGGCTATGGCTACACCTTC	CASSLTGGYGYTF
.	TRBV11-3	TRBD2	TRBJ2-1	TGTGCCAGCAGCACCCGTGGCGGGAGCTCCTACAATGAGCAGTTCTTC	CASSTRGGSSYNEQFF
.	TRBV7-8	.	TRBJ2-2	TGTGCCAGCAGCTGGACTCCCAGGGGCGGGGAGCTGTTTTTT	CASSWTPRGGELFF
few	TRBV7-3	TRBD1	TRBJ2-7	TGCGCCAGCAGCCTGATGACAGGGGGAATCTACGAGCAGTACTTC	CASSLMTGGIYEQYF
few	TRBV7-2	.	TRBJ2-3	TGTGCCAGCAGCGCGCGCCTAGGGATAAGCACAGATACGCAGTATTTT	CASSARLGISTDTQYF